This entry features one TCR beta chain sequence. The antigen is undetermined. V lost 3 bases and J lost 0; bases outside the gene matches: 12. The CDR3 has 21 amino acids. Germline V gene data show CDR1 as SGHDN and CDR2 as FVKESK. This record belongs to a study of graft-versus-host responses after intestinal transplantation. General observations from the study: Peak circulating GvH clone levels were associated with early post-transplant HvG declines. Analysis identified GvH clones in recipient marrow, with some appearing first in ileum or blood.

The table came from immunoSEQ multiplex PCR; TCRdb's copy has only in-frame clones and leaves some out. The table includes approximately 58,000 clones, around 91% detected once. The sequence derives from a human patient who received an intestinal transplant, so some T cells may come from the graft donor. The sample consisted of PBMCs, taken roughly 120 days after intestinal transplantation. The chain has TRBV14 and TRBJ1-6, with 12 positions matching TRBD1. The CDR3 region has the DNA TGTGCCAGCAGCCATCCTAAGGTAGGGGACAGGGGGCCCTCCTATAATTCACCCCTCCACTTT. Translation gives CASSHPKVGDRGPSYNSPLHF.